This record covers a single T cell receptor (beta chain). This sample is drawn from a study of technical replicates of blood from several donors. Per germline, CDR1 MNHEY and CDR2 SMNVEV (reference sequence). The J segment lost 2 bases and the V segment lost 3 bases, leaving 4 bases of the junction unmatched. This CDR3 comprises 14 residues. Assay used: immunoSEQ multiplex PCR; TCRdb lists only in-frame clones, some missing. The repertoire includes some 87,000 clones, about 97% of them detected once, and less than 0.2% sits in the top ten. The material sequenced was T cells isolated from PBMCs. The rearrangement joins TRBV27 to TRBJ2-7; 7 positions match TRBD2. The sequence came from a human donor in good health. Here the CDR3 reads CASSLRGGAYEQYF. CDR3 bases: TGTGCCAGCAGTTTGAGGGGAGGGGCCTACGAGCAGTACTTC.